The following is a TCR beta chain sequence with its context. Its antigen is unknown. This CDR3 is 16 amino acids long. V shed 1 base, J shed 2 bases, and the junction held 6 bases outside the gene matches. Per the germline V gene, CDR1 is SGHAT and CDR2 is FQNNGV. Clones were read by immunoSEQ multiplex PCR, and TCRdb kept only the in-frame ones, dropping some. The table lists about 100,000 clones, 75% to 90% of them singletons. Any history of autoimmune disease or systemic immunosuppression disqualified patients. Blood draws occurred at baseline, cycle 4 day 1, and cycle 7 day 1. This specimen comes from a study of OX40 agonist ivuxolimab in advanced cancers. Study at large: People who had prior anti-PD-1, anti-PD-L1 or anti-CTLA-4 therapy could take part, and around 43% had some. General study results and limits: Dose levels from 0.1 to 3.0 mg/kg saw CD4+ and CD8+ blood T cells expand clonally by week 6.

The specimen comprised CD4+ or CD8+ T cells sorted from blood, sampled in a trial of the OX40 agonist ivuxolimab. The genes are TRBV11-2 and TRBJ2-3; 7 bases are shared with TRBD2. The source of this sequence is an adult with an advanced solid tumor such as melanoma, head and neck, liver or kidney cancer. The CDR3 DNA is TGTGCCAGCAGCTTAGGGGCTAGCGGAAACACAGATACGCAGTATTTT. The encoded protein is CASSLGASGNTDTQYF.